The 23 T cell receptor beta chains given below trace back to one sample, sequenced in a study of blood T cells in healthy people across ages. Combining a sample-barcoded 5' primer with a J-beta primer mix, a second PCR ran for about 6 to 12 cycles. From the 5' RACE reads, TCRdb called clonotypes with MiXCR, one entry per CDR3 protein. The sample contains 1.5 million to 2 million distinct CDR3 sequences, around half of which appear only once. Sequenced input: blood. The receptors here all came from a woman aged 40 to 55 in good health.

A few counts support this clonotype. The V and J genes are TRBV27 and TRBJ2-7; tentatively, D is TRBD2 (5 bases). CDR1 and CDR2 from the germline V gene are MNHEY and SMNVEV (reference sequence). Trimming cost V 4 bases and J 6 bases, with 13 bases left between them. The CDR3 is made up of 13 amino acids. This CDR3 is CASSSTTRSEQYF. CDR3 in DNA: TGTGCCAGCAGTTCCACCACTAGGTCCGAGCAGTACTTC.

This clonotype was seen a handful of times. This rearrangement joins TRBV7-2 to TRBJ2-3; D might be TRBD1 (5 bases). The CDR3 contains 14 residues. Germline values: CDR1 SGHTA, CDR2 FQGNSA. Trimming removed 6 bases from V and 10 bases from J, with 20 bases in between. The CDR3 nucleotides are TGTGCCAGCAGACCGCGCCGGACACTCACCTCGCAGTATTTT. This sequence encodes CASRPRRTLTSQYF.

The genes are TRBV9 and TRBJ2-3; maybe TRBD2 (8 bases). The CDR3 is 16 amino acids. Between the trimmed V and J ends, which lost 4 bases and 3 bases, there was a span of 18 bases. Germline V gene lookup returns CDR1 SGDLS and CDR2 YYNGEE. This chain's CDR3 is CASSRYGRGLTDTQYF. The CDR3 DNA reads TGTGCCAGCAGCCGCTACGGGAGGGGGCTGACAGATACGCAGTATTTT.

This clonotype was observed once. CDR3 in amino acids: CASSRSRVQNSYNEQFF. The CDR3 nucleotides are TGTGCCAGCAGCCGCTCCCGGGTCCAAAACTCCTACAATGAGCAGTTCTTC. The genes are TRBV7-8 and TRBJ2-1; unclear D gene. The CDR3 extends over 17 amino acids. Trimming took off 5 bases at V and 0 bases at J, with 17 bases between the two ends. The germline gives CDR1 SGHVS, CDR2 FQNEAQ.

The rearrangement links TRBV7-9 to TRBJ2-1; D possibly uses TRBD1 or TRBD2 (7 bases each). The CDR3 has 15 amino acids. Germline values: CDR1 SEHNR, CDR2 FQNEAQ (reference sequence). V lost 5 bases, J lost 3 bases, and 14 bases lay in between. CDR3 bases: TGTGCCAGCAGCCCCCAGGGGGGGAACTACAATGAGCAGTTCTTC. Translated, it gives CASSPQGGNYNEQFF.

The CDR3 DNA reads as TGTGCCAGCAGCTTAGTAGGTTTGCTAGGATCTAGCACAGATACGCAGTATTTT. It codes for CASSLVGLLGSSTDTQYF. The chain carries TRBV7-8 and TRBJ2-3; D call uncertain. Germline V gives CDR1 SGHVS, CDR2 FQNEAQ. The CDR3 covers 18 residues. V was trimmed by 1 base and J by 0 bases, leaving 17 bases between them.

Worth noting for this clonotype: A single base separates this from a much larger clone, so it may be a read error. V is TRBV29-1 and J is TRBJ2-5, with D perhaps TRBD1 or TRBD2 (5 bases each). The CDR3 has 12 amino acids. Germline lookup yields CDR1 SQVTM and CDR2 ANQGSEA. V shed 7 bases and J shed 11 bases, with 20 bases lying between them. The CDR3 here is CSGRGPSYGQYF. The CDR3 DNA is TGCAGCGGACGGGGACCGAGCTACGGGCAGTACTTC.

The chain joins TRBV20-1 to TRBJ2-1; D is perhaps TRBD2 (7 bases). The V and J ends lost 5 bases and 4 bases respectively, with 12 bases between them. In germline, CDR1 is DFQATT, CDR2 SNEGSKA (reference sequence). This CDR3 spans 13 amino acids. The CDR3 here is CSARGGNYNEQFF. CDR3 in DNA: TGCAGTGCTCGCGGGGGCAATTACAATGAGCAGTTCTTC.

In DNA, the CDR3 is TGTGCCAGCAGCTCTTCCTTGGCGAGTAACTATGGCTACACCTTC. It translates to CASSSSLASNYGYTF. V usage is TRBV7-9 and J usage is TRBJ1-2; D uncertain. Germline V gives CDR1 SEHNR, CDR2 FQNEAQ (reference sequence). The CDR3 runs to 15 residues. Trimming removed 4 bases at V and 1 base at J, with 13 bases between.

CDR3 sequence (DNA): TGTGCCAGCAGAGACCCGAGGTTCTATGGCTACACCTTC. Protein: CASRDPRFYGYTF. The chain joins TRBV2 to TRBJ1-2; no clear D gene. There are 13 residues in the CDR3. V was clipped by 6 bases and J by 4 bases, with 12 bases between them. Germline V gene lookup returns CDR1 SNHLY and CDR2 FYNNEI.

The rearrangement uses TRBV7-3 and TRBJ2-3; tentatively, D is TRBD2 (7 bases). V was trimmed by 5 bases and J by 6 bases, leaving 18 bases between them. Germline CDR1 reads SGHTA; CDR2 reads FQGTGA. The CDR3 is 15 amino acids. The CDR3, as DNA: TGTGCCAGCAGCCCCATAGGCGGGGGCGCGGATACGCAGTATTTT. As protein: CASSPIGGGADTQYF.

This rearrangement joins TRBV15 to TRBJ2-6; no clear D gene. The germline V and J ends were trimmed by 0 bases and 2 bases, with 5 bases remaining between them. This CDR3 has 15 residues. Germline CDR1 is LNHNV and CDR2 is YYDKDF (reference sequence). The DNA for the CDR3 is TGTGCCACCAGCAGAGACAGCCCTGGGGCCAACGTCCTGACTTTC. Translated: CATSRDSPGANVLTF. The entire variable domain, with the rest obtained from reference TRBV15 and TRBJ2-6, is as follows: DAMVIQNPRYQVTQFGKPVTLSCSQTLNHNVMYWYQQKSSQAPKLLFHYYDKDFNNEADTPDNFQSRRPNTSFCFLDIRSPGLGDTAMYLCATSRDSPGANVLTFGAGSRLTVL.

This rearrangement joins TRBV5-5 to TRBJ1-5; TRBD1 agrees at 7 bases. Losses at the gene ends were 5 bases for V and 3 bases for J; bases not matched to a gene: 17. CDR3 size: 18 residues. The V gene's germline CDR1 is SGHKS and CDR2 YYEKEE (reference sequence). CDR3 region: CASSQAHTGQLPNQPQHF. The CDR3 DNA reads TGTGCCAGCAGTCAAGCTCACACGGGACAGCTACCCAATCAGCCCCAGCATTTT.

This chain joins TRBV27 and TRBJ1-5; D not certain. Trimming stripped 2 bases from V and 4 bases from J, with 12 bases between. The CDR3 runs to 15 residues. Germline-derived CDR1 and CDR2 are MNHEY and SMNVEV (reference sequence). CDR3: CASSLDPGKNQPQHF. CDR3 DNA: TGTGCCAGCAGTTTAGATCCCGGGAAGAATCAGCCCCAGCATTTT.

The CDR3 here is CATSRTGTGNYGYTF. CDR3 nucleotide sequence: TGTGCCACCAGCAGAACTGGGACAGGGAACTATGGCTACACCTTC. The gene calls are TRBV15 and TRBJ1-2; 9 bases agree with TRBD1. CDR1 LNHNV and CDR2 YYDKDF come from the germline V gene (reference sequence). CDR3 size: 15 residues. The ends lost 2 bases at V and 2 bases at J; junction bases unmatched: 3. Drawing the rest from reference TRBV15 and TRBJ1-2, the complete variable domain is DAMVIQNPRYQVTQFGKPVTLSCSQTLNHNVMYWYQQKSSQAPKLLFHYYDKDFNNEADTPDNFQSRRPNTSFCFLDIRSPGLGDTAMYLCATSRTGTGNYGYTFGSGTRLTVV.

J is TRBJ1-2 and V is TRBV11-2; D call uncertain. In germline, CDR1 is SGHAT, CDR2 FQNNGV. Trimming removed 0 bases at V and 4 bases at J, with 9 bases between. The CDR3 spans 14 residues. The CDR3 is CASSLEAAIYGYTF. In DNA form, the CDR3 reads TGTGCCAGCAGCTTAGAGGCAGCCATCTATGGCTACACCTTC.

This clonotype has a single count. This chain uses TRBV20-1 with TRBJ2-3; D is unclear. The CDR3 is 15 amino acids. Per germline, CDR1 DFQATT and CDR2 SNEGSKA (reference sequence). Trimming cost V 4 bases and J 0 bases, with 14 bases left between them. Here the CDR3 DNA reads TGCAGTGCTAACCCCCGGGTGAGCAGCACAGATACGCAGTATTTT. This gives the protein CSANPRVSSTDTQYF.

The V and J genes are TRBV7-2 and TRBJ2-5; 11 positions agree with TRBD2. The CDR3 spans 18 residues. The V segment lost 5 bases and the J segment 1 base; nucleotides outside the gene matches: 12. Germline CDR1 and CDR2: SGHTA and FQGNSA. The CDR3 spells CASSHPSLAGGTQETQYF. The CDR3 DNA sequence: TGTGCCAGCAGCCACCCCTCTCTAGCGGGGGGAACCCAAGAGACCCAGTACTTC.

This clonotype was observed a handful of times. The V call is TRBV7-9, the J call TRBJ2-5, with D possibly being TRBD1 (7 bases). Germline CDR1 is SEHNR and CDR2 is FQNEAQ (reference sequence). V shed 5 bases and J shed 5 bases, with 15 bases lying between them. CDR3 length: 14 amino acids. CDR3 sequence (DNA): TGTGCCAGCAGCCGGCGGGACAGCATGGAGACCCAGTACTTC. Translating gives CASSRRDSMETQYF.

The genes are TRBV29-1 and TRBJ1-5; 9 bases agree with TRBD1. Losses at the gene ends were 7 bases for V and 2 bases for J; bases not matched to a gene: 6. Germline CDR1 SQVTM, CDR2 ANQGSEA. This CDR3 comprises 14 residues. DNA of the CDR3: TGCAGCGCTAGGGACAGGGCTCGCAATCAGCCCCAGCATTTT. The encoded protein is CSARDRARNQPQHF.

The CDR3 sequence: CASSKLDRGYEQFF. CDR3 in DNA: TGTGCCAGTAGTAAACTGGACAGAGGCTATGAGCAGTTCTTC. This rearrangement joins TRBV19 to TRBJ2-1, with a possible D match to TRBD1 (6 bases). The length of the CDR3 is 14 residues. Germline V gene data show CDR1 as LNHDA and CDR2 as SQIVND (reference sequence). The V gene lost 4 bases and the J gene lost 8 bases, with 15 bases spanning the gap. The variable domain in full, with the rest retrieved from reference TRBV19 and TRBJ2-1, is DGGITQSPKYLFRKEGQNVTLSCEQNLNHDAMYWYRQDPGQGLRLIYYSQIVNDFQKGDIAEGYSVSREKKESFPLTVTSAQKNPTAFYLCASSKLDRGYEQFFGPGTRLTVL.

The chain employs TRBV15 and TRBJ2-1; the match to TRBD2 covers 7 bases. The length of the CDR3 is 15 residues. Per the germline V gene, CDR1 is LNHNV and CDR2 is YYDKDF (reference sequence). V shed 1 base, J shed 1 base, and the junction held 1 base outside the gene matches. Here the CDR3 reads CATSRVSGSYNEQFF. Here the CDR3 DNA reads TGTGCCACCAGCAGAGTTAGCGGGTCCTACAATGAGCAGTTCTTC.

CDR3 DNA sequence: TGTGCCAGCAGCACGCGGGGAGGGGTGAACACTGAAGCTTTCTTT. Encoded protein: CASSTRGGVNTEAFF. The chain uses TRBV5-5 and TRBJ1-1; the D gene is possibly TRBD1 (5 bases). CDR3 length: 15 amino acids. Trimming stripped 4 bases from V and 0 bases from J, with 13 bases between. Germline CDR1 and CDR2: SGHKS and YYEKEE (reference sequence). The full variable domain, its missing parts supplied by reference TRBV5-5 and TRBJ1-1, is DAGVTQSPTHLIKTRGQQVTLRCSPISGHKSVSWYQQVLGQGPQFIFQYYEKEERGRGNFPDRFSARQFPNYSSELNVNALLLGDSALYLCASSTRGGVNTEAFFGQGTRLTVV.